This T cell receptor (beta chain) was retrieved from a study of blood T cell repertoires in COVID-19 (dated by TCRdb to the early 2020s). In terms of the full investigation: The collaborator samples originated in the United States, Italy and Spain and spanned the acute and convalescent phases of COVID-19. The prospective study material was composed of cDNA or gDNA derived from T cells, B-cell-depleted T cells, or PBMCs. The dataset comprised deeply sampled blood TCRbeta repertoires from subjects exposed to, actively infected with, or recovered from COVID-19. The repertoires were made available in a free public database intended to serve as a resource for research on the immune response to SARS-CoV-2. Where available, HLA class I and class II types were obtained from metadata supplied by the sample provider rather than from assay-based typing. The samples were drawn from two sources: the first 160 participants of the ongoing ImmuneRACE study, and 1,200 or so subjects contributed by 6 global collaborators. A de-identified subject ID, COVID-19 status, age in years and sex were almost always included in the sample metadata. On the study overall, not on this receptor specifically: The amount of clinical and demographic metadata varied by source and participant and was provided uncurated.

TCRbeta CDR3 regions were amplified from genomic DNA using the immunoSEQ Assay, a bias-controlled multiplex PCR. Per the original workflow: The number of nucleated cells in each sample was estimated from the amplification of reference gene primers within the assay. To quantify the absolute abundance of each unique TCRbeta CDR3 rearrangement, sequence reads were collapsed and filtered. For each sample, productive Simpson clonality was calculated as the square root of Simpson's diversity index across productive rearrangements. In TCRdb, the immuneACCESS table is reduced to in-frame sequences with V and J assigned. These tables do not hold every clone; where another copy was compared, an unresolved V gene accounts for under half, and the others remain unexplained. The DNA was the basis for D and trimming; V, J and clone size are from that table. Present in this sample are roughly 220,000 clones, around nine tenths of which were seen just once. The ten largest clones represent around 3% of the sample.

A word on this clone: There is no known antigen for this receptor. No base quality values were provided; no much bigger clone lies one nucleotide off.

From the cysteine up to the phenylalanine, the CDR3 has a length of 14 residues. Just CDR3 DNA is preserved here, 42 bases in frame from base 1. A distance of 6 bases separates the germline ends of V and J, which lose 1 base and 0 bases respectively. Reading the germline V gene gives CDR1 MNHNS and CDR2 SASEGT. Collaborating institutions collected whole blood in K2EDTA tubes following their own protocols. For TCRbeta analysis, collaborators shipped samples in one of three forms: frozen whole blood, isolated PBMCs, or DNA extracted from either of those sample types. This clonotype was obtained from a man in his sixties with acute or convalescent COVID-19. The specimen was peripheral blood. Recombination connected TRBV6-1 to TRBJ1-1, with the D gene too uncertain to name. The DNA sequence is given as TGTGCCAGCAGTGAAGTCCGAGTGAACACTGAAGCTTTCTTT. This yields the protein CASSEVRVNTEAFF.